This entry lists 21 T cell receptor beta chains sequenced from one sample in a study of cytomegalovirus exposure and HLA in healthy donors. Repertoires were generated with immunoSEQ multiplex PCR, while TCRdb's copy carries only in-frame clones and drops some. This table has some 72,000 clones, 95% to 97% appearing once. Sequencing input: PBMCs. The receptors shown here come from a man in his late teens or twenties in good health and CMV-seropositive.

V and J are TRBV11-2 and TRBJ1-2; D ambiguous. With 2 bases removed from V and 8 bases from J, the gap between germline ends came to 15 bases. The CDR3 extends over 14 amino acids. The V gene's germline CDR1 is SGHAT and CDR2 FQNNGV. The CDR3 protein is CASSLFREAAGYTF. As DNA, the CDR3 is TGTGCCAGCAGCTTATTCCGCGAAGCAGCGGGCTACACCTTC. Based on the CDR3 plus reference TRBV11-2 and TRBJ1-2, the full variable domain is EAGVAQSPRYKIIEKRQSVAFWCNPISGHATLYWYQQILGQGPKLLIQFQNNGVVDDSQLPKDRFSAERLKGVDSTLKIQPAKLEDSAVYLCASSLFREAAGYTFGSGTRLTVV.

V and J are TRBV28 and TRBJ2-3, with D possibly being TRBD1 (5 bases). The V end was cut by 5 bases, the J end by 5 bases, with 8 bases between. Germline CDR1 and CDR2: MDHEN and SYDVKM. CDR3 size: 12 residues. CDR3 DNA: TGTGCCAGCAGTCCACAGGAAGATACGCAGTATTTT. It encodes CASSPQEDTQYF.

The chain employs TRBV2 and TRBJ2-3; TRBD2 might be the D (6 bases). CDR3 length: 15 residues. V gave up 3 bases and J gave up 2 bases, with 12 bases separating them. Germline lookup yields CDR1 SNHLY and CDR2 FYNNEI. This CDR3 is CASSEEGVVTDTQYF. The CDR3 DNA reads TGTGCCAGCAGTGAGGAGGGAGTTGTCACAGATACGCAGTATTTT.

The chain uses TRBV30 and TRBJ1-2; TRBD1 might be the D (5 bases). Germline CDR1 is GTSNPN and CDR2 is SVGIG (reference sequence). V was clipped by 3 bases and J by 4 bases, with 9 bases between them. There are 12 residues in the CDR3. CDR3 residues: CAWRKDSYGYTF. CDR3 DNA: TGTGCCTGGAGGAAAGACAGCTATGGCTACACCTTC.

This chain's CDR3 is CASSYSFKNTGELFF. The DNA of the CDR3 is TGTGCCAGCAGTTACTCGTTTAAAAACACCGGGGAGCTGTTTTTT. The V gene is TRBV6-5, the J gene TRBJ2-2; no reliable D call. The CDR3 covers 15 residues. Germline V CDR1 and CDR2: MNHEY, SVGAGI. V lost 0 bases and J lost 2, with 7 bases in between.

V gene TRBV7-3 combines with J gene TRBJ2-7; the D gene is possibly TRBD1 (6 bases). The V gene lost 2 bases and the J gene lost 0 bases, with 11 bases spanning the gap. Germline V gene sequence: CDR1 SGHTA, CDR2 FQGTGA. The CDR3 has 15 residues. CDR3 in DNA: TGTGCCAGCAGCTTAGCAGGGGTTGACTCCTACGAGCAGTACTTC. Protein sequence: CASSLAGVDSYEQYF.

The chain couples TRBV6-6 to TRBJ2-3; no definite D call. This CDR3 spans 11 amino acids. Germline CDR1 is MNHNY and CDR2 is SVGAGI (reference sequence). With 6 bases removed from V and 4 bases from J, the gap between germline ends came to 5 bases. DNA for the CDR3: TGTGCCAGCAGACGCGCAGATACGCAGTATTTT. It yields the protein CASRRADTQYF.

This clone was seen a single time. The chain combines TRBV11-2 with TRBJ2-1, with 9 bases lining up with TRBD2. J was trimmed by 12 bases and V by 4 bases; bases with no gene match: 13. The germline CDR1 and CDR2 sequences are SGHAT and FQNNGV. CDR3 length: 15 amino acids. The chain's CDR3 is CASSSSVVAGDGQFF. CDR3 in DNA: TGTGCCAGCAGCTCGAGTGTGGTAGCGGGAGACGGGCAGTTCTTC.

The chain recombines TRBV7-2 with TRBJ2-7, with TRBD1 matching over 7 bases. V gave up 3 bases and J gave up 6 bases; unmatched junction bases: 8. The CDR3 runs 14 residues. CDR1 SGHTA and CDR2 FQGNSA come from the germline V gene. The CDR3 here is CASSFRQGTGEQYF. For the CDR3, the DNA is TGTGCCAGCAGCTTCCGACAGGGTACGGGCGAGCAGTACTTC. Full variable domain (remainder filled in from reference TRBV7-2 and TRBJ2-7): GAGVSQSPSNKVTEKGKDVELRCDPISGHTALYWYRQSLGQGLEFLIYFQGNSAPDKSGLPSDRFSAERTGGSVSTLTIQRTQQEDSAVYLCASSFRQGTGEQYFGPGTRLTVT.

The chain combines TRBV7-2 with TRBJ2-1; 8 positions match TRBD2. J was trimmed by 5 bases and V by 5 bases; bases with no gene match: 5. Germline V CDR1 and CDR2: SGHTA, FQGNSA. The CDR3 length is 14 residues. The CDR3: CASSPGLGDNEQFF. As DNA, the CDR3 is TGTGCCAGCAGCCCGGGACTAGGGGACAATGAGCAGTTCTTC.

The sample holds one count of this clone. The V and J genes are TRBV19 and TRBJ1-1; D is undetermined. Looked up from germline, CDR1 is LNHDA and CDR2 is SQIVND (reference sequence). V lost 6 bases and J lost 1, with 12 bases in between. CDR3 size: 14 residues. The CDR3 DNA reads TGTGCCAGTAGACCCGTTCCGGGGAACACTGAAGCTTTCTTT. This codes for CASRPVPGNTEAFF.

V and J are TRBV11-2 and TRBJ2-7; TRBD2 matches at 8 bases. This CDR3 is built from 15 residues. Germline trimming cut 5 bases from V and 3 bases from J; bases unmatched to any gene: 9. CDR1 and CDR2 from the germline V gene are SGHAT and FQNNGV. CDR3: CASSPYVTSVYEQYF. CDR3 nucleotides: TGTGCCAGCAGCCCCTATGTGACTAGCGTCTACGAGCAGTACTTC.

This chain links TRBV7-8 with TRBJ2-7; 7 bases are shared with TRBD2. Germline lookup yields CDR1 SGHVS and CDR2 FQNEAQ. The CDR3 totals 17 residues. J lost 0 bases, V lost 6 bases, and 14 bases had no gene match. In DNA, the CDR3 is TGTGCCAGCAGTGATGGGCTAGCGGAGATTAGCTCCTACGAGCAGTACTTC. This codes for CASSDGLAEISSYEQYF.

The chain joins TRBV11-2 to TRBJ1-1; TRBD1 matches at 9 bases. CDR1 and CDR2 (germline): SGHAT, FQNNGV. V dropped 3 bases and J dropped 4; count of bases not matched to a gene: 15. This CDR3 contains 18 residues. The CDR3 here is CASSFKPPGTGFGTEAFF. As DNA, the CDR3 is TGTGCCAGCAGCTTCAAACCACCCGGGACAGGGTTTGGCACTGAAGCTTTCTTT.

This clone has a single count. This chain uses TRBV23-1 with TRBJ2-1, with a possible D match to TRBD1 (6 bases). TRBV23-1 is flagged as an ORF with uncertain function. The ends were cut back, 4 bases at V and 0 bases at J, with 10 bases in the middle. The CDR3 has 15 residues. Here the CDR3 reads CASSPGQSSYNEQFF. DNA for the CDR3: TGCGCCAGCAGTCCTGGACAGAGCTCCTACAATGAGCAGTTCTTC.

The V call is TRBV27, the J call TRBJ2-3; 8 bases are a match to TRBD2. Germline loops: CDR1 MNHEY, CDR2 SMNVEV (reference sequence). V lost 1 base to trimming and J lost 6 bases; unmatched junction nucleotides: 6. This CDR3 spans 15 amino acids. CDR3 in DNA: TGTGCCAGCAGTTTATATGGCGGGAGGTCTGATACGCAGTATTTT. Its protein is CASSLYGGRSDTQYF.

The chain is built from TRBV5-5 and TRBJ1-3; D gene unclear. V gave up 4 bases and J gave up 0 bases, with 14 bases separating them. The V gene's germline CDR1 is SGHKS and CDR2 YYEKEE (reference sequence). There are 16 residues in the CDR3. CDR3 DNA sequence: TGTGCCAGCAGCCCTACTTCGGGGTTCTCTGGAAACACCATATATTTT. This sequence encodes CASSPTSGFSGNTIYF.

This chain links TRBV5-1 with TRBJ1-4; the D is unclear. The CDR3 consists of 15 residues. V lost 4 bases to trimming and J lost 0 bases, with 10 bases between them. CDR1 is SGHRS, CDR2 YFSETQ, per germline. The CDR3 reads CASSRHTATNEKLFF. CDR3 DNA sequence: TGCGCCAGCAGCAGACACACCGCAACTAATGAAAAACTGTTTTTT. Full variable domain (remainder filled in from reference TRBV5-1 and TRBJ1-4): KAGVTQTPRYLIKTRGQQVTLSCSPISGHRSVSWYQQTPGQGLQFLFEYFSETQRNKGNFPGRFSGRQFSNSRSEMNVSTLELGDSALYLCASSRHTATNEKLFFGSGTQLSVL.

The CDR3 reads CARGQGANYGYTF. CDR3 bases: TGTGCCAGGGGACAGGGGGCTAACTATGGCTACACCTTC. The chain links TRBV2 to TRBJ1-2, with 11 bases fitting TRBD1. Germline CDR1 is SNHLY and CDR2 is FYNNEI. J gave up 0 bases and V 9 bases, and 0 bases lay outside the gene matches. The length of the CDR3 is 13 residues.

The CDR3 region is CASSPSGGGARLTEAFF. CDR3 DNA sequence: TGTGCCAGCAGCCCCTCAGGAGGGGGGGCCCGTCTCACTGAAGCTTTCTTT. The genes are TRBV9 and TRBJ1-1; D is possibly TRBD1 (6 bases). The CDR3 is made up of 17 amino acids. Germline CDR1 SGDLS, CDR2 YYNGEE. V dropped 4 bases and J dropped 4 bases, with 23 bases sitting between them.

This chain uses TRBV6-4 with TRBJ2-6; TRBD2 matches at 8 bases. The ends lost 9 bases at V and 7 bases at J; junction bases unmatched: 5. This CDR3 region has 13 residues. CDR1 is MRHNA and CDR2 is SNTAGT in the germline V gene. CDR3 loop: CASRGGSANVLTF. For the CDR3, the DNA is TGTGCCAGTCGGGGGGGGAGTGCCAACGTCCTGACTTTC.